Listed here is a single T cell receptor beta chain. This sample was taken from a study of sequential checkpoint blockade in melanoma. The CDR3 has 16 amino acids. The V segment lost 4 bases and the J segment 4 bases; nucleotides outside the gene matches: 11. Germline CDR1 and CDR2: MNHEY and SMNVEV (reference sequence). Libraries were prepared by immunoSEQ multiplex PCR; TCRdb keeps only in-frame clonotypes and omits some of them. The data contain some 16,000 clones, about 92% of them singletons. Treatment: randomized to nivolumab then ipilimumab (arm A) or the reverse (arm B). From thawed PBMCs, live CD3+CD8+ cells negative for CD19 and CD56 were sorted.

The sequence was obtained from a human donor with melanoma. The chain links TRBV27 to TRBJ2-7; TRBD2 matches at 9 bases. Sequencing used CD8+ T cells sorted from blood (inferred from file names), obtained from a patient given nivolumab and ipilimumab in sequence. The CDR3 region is CASSSTPGLARYEQYF. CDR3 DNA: TGTGCCAGCAGTTCGACCCCCGGACTAGCGAGGTACGAGCAGTACTTC.